The T cell receptor beta chain under discussion was sequenced for a study of early T cells in non-severe SARS-CoV-2 infection. J lost 6 bases, V lost 5 bases, and 12 bases had no gene match. Germline values: CDR1 SGHKS, CDR2 YYEKEE (reference sequence). The CDR3 runs to 16 residues. Unique molecular identifiers were attached to individual cDNA molecules. From the 5' RACE reads, TCRdb called clonotypes with MiXCR, one entry per CDR3 protein. The repertoire holds approximately 90,000 distinct CDR3 sequences, with about 10% as singletons. The chain couples TRBV5-5 to TRBJ1-3; TRBD1 matches at 9 bases. Material: whole blood, obtained at baseline. The TCR originated in an adult who was a healthcare worker with PCR-confirmed SARS-CoV-2 infection or an uninfected control (not recorded which). CDR3 sequence: CASSSTGTGMVNTIYF. CDR3 nucleotides: TGTGCCAGCAGTTCGACCGGGACAGGGATGGTAAACACCATATATTTT.